The T cell receptor (beta chain) described here comes from a study of PD-L1 blockade in urothelial cancer (dated by TCRdb to about 2017). Context from the whole study: Therapy was started in the mid-2010s for all patients, and atezolizumab 1,200 mg was administered intravenously every 3 weeks. About 85% of the roughly 30 patients were males with bladder-origin urothelial cancer, and 18 of 29 reported a prior smoking history. Pretreatment blood TCR-seq was available for twenty-nine patients, at least one posttreatment blood collection was obtained for some 25 patients, and tumor TCR-seq was available for some 25 patients. Durable clinical benefit was achieved by nine patients but not by the remaining 20. An ECOG performance status of 0 or 1 was recorded for the patients, and 0 to 3 prior chemotherapy regimens had been received by the patients. Durable clinical benefit was defined as progression-free survival longer than 6 months, and TCR features were also tested against progression-free and overall survival. A median of around 150,000 T cells and just over 80,000 unique TCRs was obtained from blood samples, and a median clonality of about 0.08 was observed. Whole exome sequencing and RNA sequencing of pretreatment tumors were performed alongside TCR sequencing in the same patients. An exploratory multi-omic analysis was conducted of the somatic, immune and clinical correlates of response to PD-L1 blockade with atezolizumab in urothelial cancer. Blood samples were analyzed at two time points: 3 weeks after treatment start (second dose) and 6 weeks after treatment start. TCR sequencing covered pretreatment tumor samples and matched, serially collected peripheral blood taken before and after atezolizumab treatment.

Overall study outcomes, separate from this receptor: Because of the small sample size (n of about 29) and the many exploratory analyses performed, the results are intended to be regarded as hypothesis-generating. A pretreatment peripheral blood TCR clonality below the median was linked to improved progression-free and overall survival. Greater expansion of tumor-associated TCR clones in peripheral blood 3 weeks after the start of treatment was observed in patients with durable benefit (n of about 21, p = 0.022).

The sample's time point label, in plain terms: peripheral blood 6 weeks after treatment start. A cohort of more than 25 patients with locally advanced or metastatic urothelial carcinoma, treated at Memorial Sloan Kettering on a trial protocol, was included. Peripheral blood mononuclear cells were collected pretreatment and during treatment, at between 1 and 8 total time points per patient. The Qiagen DNeasy Blood extraction kit was used to purify genomic DNA from total PBMCs and from tumor samples. Collected pretreatment and during treatment, PBMCs were isolated and stored as previously described. Each PCR received spiked-in synthetic TCR analog templates so that absolute template abundance could be estimated from read counts. The immunoSEQ assay used bias-controlled V and J gene primers to amplify TCRbeta CDR3 regions from genomic DNA. Rearranged TCRbeta segments were sequenced at approximately 20X coverage. The source study handled its data this way. Sequencing errors were corrected by clustering, and CDR3s were annotated against IMGT so that V, D and J genes could be assigned. Out-of-frame and stop-codon sequences were excluded, and only productive TCRbeta rearrangements were used in downstream analyses. Clonality was computed as one minus Shannon entropy normalized by the log of the number of unique productive sequences. Fisher's exact test with Benjamini-Hochberg correction, at a threshold of adjusted p below 0.01, was used to find clones that differed between time points or between blood and tumor. Imported from immuneACCESS, the table was reduced by TCRdb to in-frame sequences with V and J called. These copies leave out some clones; in studies compared against another copy, an unresolved V gene accounts for under half, and the cause of the remainder is not known. The V and J calls and clone size come from that table; D and trimming were worked out from the DNA. The sample has around 100,000 clones on record, approximately 90% of them singletons. The biggest ten clones account for around 3.7% of the sample.

Spanning cysteine to phenylalanine, the CDR3 consists of 12 amino acids. Just CDR3 DNA is preserved here, 36 bases in frame from base 1. In the germline V gene, CDR1 corresponds to MNHNS and CDR2 to SASEGT. Trimming removed 6 bases from V and 1 base from J, leaving 6 bases between the germline ends. As for this clone: Its specific antigen is unknown. No base quality values were provided; no much bigger clone lies one nucleotide off.

The receptor chain draws on TRBV6-1 and TRBJ1-1, with the D gene too uncertain to name. Sequencing was performed on PBMCs, taken around atezolizumab (anti-PD-L1) treatment. The receptor comes from a man in his fifties or sixties with urothelial cancer. The bases are TGTGCCAGCAGGCGGCAGAACACTGAAGCTTTCTTT. This codes for CASRRQNTEAFF.